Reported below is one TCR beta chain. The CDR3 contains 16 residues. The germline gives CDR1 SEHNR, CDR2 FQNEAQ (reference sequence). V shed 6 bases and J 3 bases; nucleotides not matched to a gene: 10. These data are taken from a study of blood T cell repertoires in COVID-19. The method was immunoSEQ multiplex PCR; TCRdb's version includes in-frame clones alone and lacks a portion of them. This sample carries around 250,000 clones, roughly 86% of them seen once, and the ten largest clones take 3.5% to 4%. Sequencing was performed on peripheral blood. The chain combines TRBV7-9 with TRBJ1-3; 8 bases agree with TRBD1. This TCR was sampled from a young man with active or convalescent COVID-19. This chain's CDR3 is CASRLRGQVSGNTIYF. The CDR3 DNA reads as TGTGCCAGCAGACTCAGGGGGCAGGTAAGTGGAAACACCATATATTTT.